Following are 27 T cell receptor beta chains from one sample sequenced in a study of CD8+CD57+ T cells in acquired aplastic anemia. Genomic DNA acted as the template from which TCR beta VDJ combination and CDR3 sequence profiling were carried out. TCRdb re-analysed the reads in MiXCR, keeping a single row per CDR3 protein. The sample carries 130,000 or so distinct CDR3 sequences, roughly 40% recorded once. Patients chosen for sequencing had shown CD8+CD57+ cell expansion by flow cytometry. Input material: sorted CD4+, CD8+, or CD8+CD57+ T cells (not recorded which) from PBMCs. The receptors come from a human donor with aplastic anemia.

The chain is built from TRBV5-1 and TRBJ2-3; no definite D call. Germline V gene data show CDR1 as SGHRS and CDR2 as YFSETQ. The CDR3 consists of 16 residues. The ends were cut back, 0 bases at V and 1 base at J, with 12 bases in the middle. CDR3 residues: CASSLDHLMGTDTQYF. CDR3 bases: TGCGCCAGCAGCTTGGATCACCTGATGGGCACAGATACGCAGTATTTT.

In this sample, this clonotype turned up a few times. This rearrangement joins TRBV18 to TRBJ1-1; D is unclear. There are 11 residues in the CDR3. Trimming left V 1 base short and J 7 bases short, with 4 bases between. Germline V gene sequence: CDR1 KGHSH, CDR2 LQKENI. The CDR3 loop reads CASSPRNEAFF. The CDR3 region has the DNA TGTGCCAGCTCACCACGGAATGAAGCTTTCTTT.

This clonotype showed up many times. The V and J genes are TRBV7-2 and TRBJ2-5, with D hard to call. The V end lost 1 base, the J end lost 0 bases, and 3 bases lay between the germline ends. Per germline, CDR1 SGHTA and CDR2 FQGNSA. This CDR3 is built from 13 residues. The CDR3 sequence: CASSLVHQETQYF. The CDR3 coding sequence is TGTGCCAGCAGCTTAGTCCACCAAGAGACCCAGTACTTC. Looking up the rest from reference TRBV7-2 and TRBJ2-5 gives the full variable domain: GAGVSQSPSNKVTEKGKDVELRCDPISGHTALYWYRQSLGQGLEFLIYFQGNSAPDKSGLPSDRFSAERTGGSVSTLTIQRTQQEDSAVYLCASSLVHQETQYFGPGTRLLVL.

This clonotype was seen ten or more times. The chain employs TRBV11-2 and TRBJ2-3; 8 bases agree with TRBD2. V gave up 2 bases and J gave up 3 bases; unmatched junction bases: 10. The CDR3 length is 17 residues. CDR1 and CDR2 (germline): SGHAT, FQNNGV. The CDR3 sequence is CASSLWVAGFRTDTQYF. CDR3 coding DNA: TGTGCCAGCAGCTTATGGGTAGCGGGATTTAGGACAGATACGCAGTATTTT.

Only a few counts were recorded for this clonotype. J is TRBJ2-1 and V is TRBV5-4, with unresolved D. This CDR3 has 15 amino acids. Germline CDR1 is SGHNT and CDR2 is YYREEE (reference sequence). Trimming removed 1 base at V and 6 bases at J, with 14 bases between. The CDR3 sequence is CASSLWAALINEQFF. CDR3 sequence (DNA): TGTGCCAGCAGCTTGTGGGCAGCTCTAATCAATGAGCAGTTCTTC.

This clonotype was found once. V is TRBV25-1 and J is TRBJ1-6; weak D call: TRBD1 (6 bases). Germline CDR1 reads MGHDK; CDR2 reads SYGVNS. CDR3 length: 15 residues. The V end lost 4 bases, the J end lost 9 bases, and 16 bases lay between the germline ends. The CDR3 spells CASSVGAGEASPLHF. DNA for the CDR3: TGTGCCAGCAGTGTCGGGGCAGGGGAAGCTTCACCCCTCCACTTT.

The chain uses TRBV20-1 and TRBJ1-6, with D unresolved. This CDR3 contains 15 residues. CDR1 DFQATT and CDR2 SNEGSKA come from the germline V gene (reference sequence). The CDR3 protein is CSARGRPLDNSPLHF. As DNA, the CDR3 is TGCAGCGCCCGCGGTAGGCCCCTTGATAATTCACCCCTCCACTTT.

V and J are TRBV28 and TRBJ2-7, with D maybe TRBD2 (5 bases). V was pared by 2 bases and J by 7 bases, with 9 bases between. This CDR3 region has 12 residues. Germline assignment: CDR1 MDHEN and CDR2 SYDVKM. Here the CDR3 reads CASSLSSGEQYF. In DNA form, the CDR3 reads TGTGCCAGCAGTTTAAGTTCGGGGGAGCAGTACTTC. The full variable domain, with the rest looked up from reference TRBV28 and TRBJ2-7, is DVKVTQSSRYLVKRTGEKVFLECVQDMDHENMFWYRQDPGLGLRLIYFSYDVKMKEKGDIPEGYSVSREKKERFSLILESASTNQTSMYLCASSLSSGEQYFGPGTRLTVT.

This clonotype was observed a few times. The CDR3 loop is CATGGGDQETQYF. CDR3 coding DNA: TGTGCCACGGGGGGAGGGGACCAAGAGACCCAGTACTTC. This chain joins TRBV19 and TRBJ2-5; 7 bases align to TRBD2. Germline lookup yields CDR1 LNHDA and CDR2 SQIVND (reference sequence). Trimming at V came to 10 bases and at J to 0 bases, leaving 5 bases not matched to a gene. The CDR3 covers 13 residues.

The CDR3 nucleotides are TGTGCCAGCAGGAGAGACGGTGGTGATGGCTACACCTTC. Protein product: CASRRDGGDGYTF. This chain connects TRBV2 to TRBJ1-2; the D is unclear. V was pared by 6 bases and J by 6 bases, with 14 bases between. Germline V gives CDR1 SNHLY, CDR2 FYNNEI. The CDR3 loop spans 13 amino acids.

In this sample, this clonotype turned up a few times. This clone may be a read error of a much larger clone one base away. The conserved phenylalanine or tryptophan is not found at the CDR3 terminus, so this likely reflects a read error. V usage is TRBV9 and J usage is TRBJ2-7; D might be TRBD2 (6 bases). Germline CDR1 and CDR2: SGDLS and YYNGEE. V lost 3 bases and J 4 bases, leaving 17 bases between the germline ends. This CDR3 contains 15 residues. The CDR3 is CASSAEGRGPYEQYL. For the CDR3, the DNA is TGTGCCAGCAGCGCGGAAGGGCGGGGCCCGTACGAGCAGTACCTC.

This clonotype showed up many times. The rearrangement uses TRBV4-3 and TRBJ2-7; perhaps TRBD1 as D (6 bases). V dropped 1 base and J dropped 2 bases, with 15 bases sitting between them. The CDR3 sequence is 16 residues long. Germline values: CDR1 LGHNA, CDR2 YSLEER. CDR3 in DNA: TGCGCCAGCAGCCAAGGGGGAAACCGGGACACCTACGAGCAGTACTTC. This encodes CASSQGGNRDTYEQYF.

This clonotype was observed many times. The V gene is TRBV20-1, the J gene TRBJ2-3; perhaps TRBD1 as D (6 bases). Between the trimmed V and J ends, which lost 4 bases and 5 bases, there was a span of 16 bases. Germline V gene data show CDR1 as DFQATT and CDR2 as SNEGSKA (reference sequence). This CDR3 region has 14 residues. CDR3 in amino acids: CSAISQVRGDTQYF. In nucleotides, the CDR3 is TGCAGTGCTATTAGCCAAGTCAGGGGAGATACGCAGTATTTT.

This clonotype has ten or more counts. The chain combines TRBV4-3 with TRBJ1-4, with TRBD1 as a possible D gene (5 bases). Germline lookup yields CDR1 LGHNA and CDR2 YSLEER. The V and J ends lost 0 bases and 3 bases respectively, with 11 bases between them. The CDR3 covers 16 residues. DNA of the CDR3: TGCGCCAGCAGCCAAGAGGGGGGAGGGCCTAATGAAAAACTGTTTTTT. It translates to CASSQEGGGPNEKLFF.

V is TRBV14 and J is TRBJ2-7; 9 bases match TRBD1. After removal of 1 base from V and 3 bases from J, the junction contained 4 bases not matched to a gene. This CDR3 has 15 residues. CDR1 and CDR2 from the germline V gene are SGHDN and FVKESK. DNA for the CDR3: TGTGCCAGCAGCCAAGTCGGACAGGGGAACTACGAGCAGTACGTC. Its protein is CASSQVGQGNYEQYV.

CDR3 DNA: TGCGCCAGCAGTGAGTCTTCCACCTACGAGCAGTACTTC. It translates to CASSESSTYEQYF. The gene calls are TRBV10-1 and TRBJ2-7; no firm D call. The CDR3 has 13 amino acids. Per the germline V gene, CDR1 is WNHNN and CDR2 is SYGVQD (reference sequence). Trimming pared 0 bases from V and 2 bases from J, leaving 5 bases between.

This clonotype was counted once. CDR3: CAISEQQGRGYTF. CDR3 coding DNA: TGTGCCATCAGTGAGCAACAGGGTCGGGGCTACACCTTC. The chain uses TRBV10-3 and TRBJ1-2, with D possibly being TRBD1 (6 bases). The CDR3 is made up of 13 amino acids. Germline V gives CDR1 ENHRY, CDR2 SYGVKD. Trimming pared 2 bases from V and 8 bases from J, leaving 12 bases between.

CDR3 nucleotide sequence: TGTGCCACCAGTGATTTTACGGTGAGCGGGGGGGCCGCGTACAATGAGCAGTTCTTC. This encodes CATSDFTVSGGAAYNEQFF. The V and J genes are TRBV24-1 and TRBJ2-1; TRBD2 agrees at 10 bases. The germline V gene has CDR1 KGHDR and CDR2 SFDVKD. CDR3 length: 19 amino acids. V lost 1 base, J lost 4 bases, and 12 bases stayed unmatched.

CDR3 coding DNA: TGTGCCATCAGGGGGGGTGGCGAGCAGTACGTC. Translating gives CAIRGGGEQYV. J is TRBJ2-7 and V is TRBV10-3, with D tentatively TRBD2 (6 bases). Per the germline V gene, CDR1 is ENHRY and CDR2 is SYGVKD. V was shortened by 6 bases and J by 6 bases, with 9 bases between the two germline ends. This CDR3 spans 11 amino acids.

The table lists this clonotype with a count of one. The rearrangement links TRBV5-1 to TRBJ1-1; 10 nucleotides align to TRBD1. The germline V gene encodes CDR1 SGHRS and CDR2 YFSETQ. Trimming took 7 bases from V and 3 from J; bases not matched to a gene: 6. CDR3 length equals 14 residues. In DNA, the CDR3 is TGCGCCAGCCGATCCGGGACAGGGGACACTGAAGCTTTCTTT. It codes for CASRSGTGDTEAFF.

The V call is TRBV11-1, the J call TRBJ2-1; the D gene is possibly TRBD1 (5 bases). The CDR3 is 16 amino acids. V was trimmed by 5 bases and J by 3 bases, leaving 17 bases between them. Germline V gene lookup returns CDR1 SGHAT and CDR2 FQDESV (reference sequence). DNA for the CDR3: TGTGCCAGCAGCATCCAGATAGGGGCAAACTACAATGAGCAGTTCTTC. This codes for CASSIQIGANYNEQFF.

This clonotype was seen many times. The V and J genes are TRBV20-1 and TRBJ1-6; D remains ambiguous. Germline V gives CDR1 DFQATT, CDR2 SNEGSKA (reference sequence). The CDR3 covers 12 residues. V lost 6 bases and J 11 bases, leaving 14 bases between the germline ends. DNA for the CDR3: TGCAGTGCGGCTGGACCCTCGGCACCCCTCCACTTT. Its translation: CSAAGPSAPLHF.

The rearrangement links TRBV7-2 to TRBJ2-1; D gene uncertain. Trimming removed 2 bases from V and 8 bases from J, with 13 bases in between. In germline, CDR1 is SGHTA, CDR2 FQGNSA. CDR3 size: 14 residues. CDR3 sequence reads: CASSLSNIIHEQFF. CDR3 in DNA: TGTGCCAGCAGCTTATCTAACATCATCCATGAGCAGTTCTTC.

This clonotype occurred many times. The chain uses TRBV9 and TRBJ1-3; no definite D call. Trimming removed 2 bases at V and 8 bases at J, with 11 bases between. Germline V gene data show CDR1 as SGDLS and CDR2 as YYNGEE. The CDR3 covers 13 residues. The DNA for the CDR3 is TGTGCCAGCAGCGTGGCTCCCGGAGACACCATATATTTT. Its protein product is CASSVAPGDTIYF.

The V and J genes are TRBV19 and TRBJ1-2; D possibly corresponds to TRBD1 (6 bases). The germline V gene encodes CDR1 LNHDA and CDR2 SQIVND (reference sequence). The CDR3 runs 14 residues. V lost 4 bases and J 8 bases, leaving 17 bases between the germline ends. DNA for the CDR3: TGTGCCAGTAGTAGGGGGCGGCCCCAAAGCGGCTACACCTTC. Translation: CASSRGRPQSGYTF. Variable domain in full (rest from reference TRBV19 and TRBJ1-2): DGGITQSPKYLFRKEGQNVTLSCEQNLNHDAMYWYRQDPGQGLRLIYYSQIVNDFQKGDIAEGYSVSREKKESFPLTVTSAQKNPTAFYLCASSRGRPQSGYTFGSGTRLTVV.

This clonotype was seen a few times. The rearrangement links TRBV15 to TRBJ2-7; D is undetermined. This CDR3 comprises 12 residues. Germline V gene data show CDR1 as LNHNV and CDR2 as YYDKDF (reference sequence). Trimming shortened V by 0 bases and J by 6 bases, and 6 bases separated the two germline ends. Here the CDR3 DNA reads TGTGCCACCAGCAGAGATACGGCCGAGCAGTACGTC. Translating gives CATSRDTAEQYV.

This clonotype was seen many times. CDR3 bases: TGTGCCAGCAGCCAAGGGTTAGCCAAAAACATTCAGTACTTC. It translates to CASSQGLAKNIQYF. This chain connects TRBV14 to TRBJ2-4; D unresolved. Germline CDR1 reads SGHDN; CDR2 reads FVKESK. The CDR3 sequence is 14 residues long. The germline V and J ends were trimmed by 1 base and 0 bases, with 4 bases remaining between them. Variable domain in full (rest from reference TRBV14 and TRBJ2-4): EAGVTQFPSHSVIEKGQTVTLRCDPISGHDNLYWYRRVMGKEIKFLLHFVKESKQDESGMPNNRFLAERTGGTYSTLKVQPAELEDSGVYFCASSQGLAKNIQYFGAGTRLSVL.